Below are 17 T cell receptor beta chains sequenced from a single sample in a study of cytomegalovirus exposure and HLA in healthy donors. PCR employed 60 Vbeta and 13 Jbeta primers. The data were produced by immunoSEQ multiplex PCR, yet TCRdb's version contains in-frame clones alone and is incomplete. The sample carries 150,000 to 200,000 clones, approximately 77% recorded once. The sample comprised PBMCs. Every receptor here comes from a male donor in good health and CMV-seropositive.

The rearrangement uses TRBV21-1 and TRBJ2-1; TRBD1, the table's D call, was not compared with the DNA. TRBV21-1 is a recognized pseudogene. The CDR3 is 15 residues long. The chain's CDR3 is CASSTPGQSYNEQFF. In nucleotides, the CDR3 is TGTGCCAGCAGCACCCCGGGACAGTCGTACAATGAGCAGTTCTTC.

This clone was observed once. The chain is built from TRBV4-1 and TRBJ2-1, with 9 bases lining up with TRBD2. The CDR3 loop spans 18 amino acids. J lost 5 bases, V lost 0 bases, and 11 bases had no gene match. Germline V lookup: CDR1 MGHRA, CDR2 YSYEKL. The CDR3 DNA is TGCGCCAGCAGCCAAGAGGAAGTAGCGGGGGCGCCTGACAATGAGCAGTTCTTC. Its protein product is CASSQEEVAGAPDNEQFF.

V is TRBV4-3 and J is TRBJ2-3, with D possibly matching TRBD1 (5 bases). V gave up 0 bases and J gave up 7 bases, with 14 bases separating them. The germline gives CDR1 LGHNA, CDR2 YSLEER. The CDR3 spans 15 residues. The CDR3 is CASSQEARGLNTQYF. DNA of the CDR3: TGCGCCAGCAGCCAAGAAGCAAGGGGCCTGAATACGCAGTATTTT.

The genes are TRBV18 and TRBJ2-7; D possibly corresponds to TRBD2 (6 bases). V was trimmed by 2 bases and J by 1 base, leaving 15 bases between them. CDR1 KGHSH and CDR2 LQKENI come from the germline V gene. CDR3 length: 16 amino acids. CDR3 nucleotide sequence: TGTGCCAGCTCACCATCTCGGGGGTCTAAGTCCTACGAGCAGTACTTC. Its protein product is CASSPSRGSKSYEQYF.

In DNA, the CDR3 is TGTGCCAGCAGTTCCCTCCAGGGGCGCTTAATCTATGGCTACACCTTC. It encodes CASSSLQGRLIYGYTF. This sequence joins TRBV27 and TRBJ1-2, with D perhaps matching TRBD1 (6 bases). V was clipped by 4 bases and J by 4 bases, with 19 bases between them. This CDR3 has 16 amino acids. Germline V gene data show CDR1 as MNHEY and CDR2 as SMNVEV (reference sequence).

This clone was recorded a few times. This chain links TRBV6-1 with TRBJ1-5; TRBD1 might be the D (6 bases). The V end lost 0 bases, the J end lost 3 bases, and 9 bases lay between the germline ends. The CDR3 contains 15 residues. Germline values: CDR1 MNHNS, CDR2 SASEGT. The CDR3 DNA follows: TGTGCCAGCAGTGAAGCGGCAGGGGCCAATCAGCCCCAGCATTTT. The encoded protein is CASSEAAGANQPQHF.

Turning to this clone: One junction end disagrees with the germline gene, perhaps due to a read error. The chain is built from TRBV11-2 and TRBJ2-7; 8 nucleotides match TRBD1. The CDR3 consists of 14 residues. Germline V gives CDR1 SGHAT, CDR2 FQNNGV. This CDR3 is CASSSPRTGRSKDF. CDR3 nucleotide sequence: TGTGCCAGCAGCTCTCCCCGGACAGGGAGGAGTAAGGACTTC.

J is TRBJ2-7 and V is TRBV13; 7 bases fit TRBD1. Unmatched junction bases numbered 4, after V lost 0 bases and J lost 2 bases. This CDR3 is 15 amino acids long. Germline V CDR1 and CDR2: PRHDT, FYEKMQ (reference sequence). The CDR3 protein is CASSLGSTGAYEQYF. The CDR3 DNA reads as TGTGCCAGCAGCTTAGGCTCCACAGGGGCCTACGAGCAGTACTTC.

This clone appeared once. The chain employs TRBV7-9 and TRBJ2-7; TRBD1 might be the D (6 bases). Germline CDR1 reads SEHNR; CDR2 reads FQNEAQ (reference sequence). This CDR3 region has 16 residues. Between the trimmed V and J ends, which lost 2 bases and 3 bases, there was a span of 17 bases. CDR3 nucleotides: TGTGCCAGCAGCTTAATGGGGGCGCAGTTTAACTACGAGCAGTACTTC. Residues: CASSLMGAQFNYEQYF. Based on the CDR3 plus reference TRBV7-9 and TRBJ2-7, the full variable domain is DTGVSQNPRHKITKRGQNVTFRCDPISEHNRLYWYRQTLGQGPEFLTYFQNEAQLEKSRLLSDRFSAERPKGSFSTLEIQRTEQGDSAMYLCASSLMGAQFNYEQYFGPGTRLTVT.

The gene calls are TRBV2 and TRBJ2-3, with TRBD2 matching 10 bases. The junction had 6 bases not matched to a gene; V was cut back by 8 bases and J by 4 bases. The germline V gene encodes CDR1 SNHLY and CDR2 FYNNEI. The CDR3 runs to 14 residues. CDR3 in DNA: TGTGCCAGCCCGGGACTAGCGATCCCAGATACGCAGTATTTT. Residues: CASPGLAIPDTQYF.

This clone has just a few counts. The rearrangement links TRBV29-1 to TRBJ1-1, with 7 bases identical to TRBD1. Germline V CDR1 and CDR2: SQVTM, ANQGSEA. J was trimmed by 4 bases and V by 7 bases; bases with no gene match: 9. The CDR3 consists of 13 residues. The CDR3 coding sequence is TGCAGCGGCGGAGGGGCAGGGGGCACTGAAGCTTTCTTT. It translates to CSGGGAGGTEAFF.

V gene TRBV19 combines with J gene TRBJ1-5; maybe TRBD1 (6 bases). The CDR3 has 14 residues. V lost 7 bases to trimming and J lost 4 bases, with 14 bases between them. CDR1 is LNHDA and CDR2 is SQIVND in the germline V gene (reference sequence). Written as DNA, the CDR3 is TGTGCCAGTAAGGGAGGGGGGCCGAATCAGCCCCAGCATTTT. Translating it yields CASKGGGPNQPQHF.

CDR3 residues: CASSSGQGPQETQYF. As DNA, the CDR3 is TGTGCCAGCAGCTCCGGACAGGGGCCCCAAGAGACCCAGTACTTC. The chain links TRBV7-8 to TRBJ2-5; 9 bases map to TRBD1. The germline V gene has CDR1 SGHVS and CDR2 FQNEAQ. The CDR3 runs 15 residues. With V trimmed by 4 bases and J by 1 base, 4 bases remained unmatched.

This chain joins TRBV7-2 and TRBJ2-7, with 9 bases that match TRBD2. With V trimmed by 4 bases and J by 1 base, 8 bases remained unmatched. The CDR3 runs 16 residues. CDR1 SGHTA and CDR2 FQGNSA come from the germline V gene. CDR3 DNA: TGTGCCAGCAGCTCCTCTAGCGGGGAAATATCCTACGAGCAGTACTTC. The encoded protein is CASSSSSGEISYEQYF.

The CDR3 bases are TGTGCCAGCAGCCCTAATAGGGGAGGGTCCTACGAGCAGTACTTC. Translating gives CASSPNRGGSYEQYF. The chain couples TRBV11-2 to TRBJ2-7, with 7 bases that match TRBD2. Germline CDR1 reads SGHAT; CDR2 reads FQNNGV. The CDR3 length is 15 residues. J lost 1 base, V lost 5 bases, and 8 bases had no gene match.

V gene TRBV5-6 combines with J gene TRBJ1-2; 12 nucleotides agree with TRBD1. The CDR3 totals 16 residues. With V trimmed by 2 bases and J by 4 bases, 6 bases remained unmatched. CDR1 is SGHDT, CDR2 YYEEEE, per germline. The CDR3 nucleotides read TGTGCCAGCAGCTTAGGGACAGGGGGCTTTATCTATGGCTACACCTTC. Translated: CASSLGTGGFIYGYTF. Combining the CDR3 with reference TRBV5-6 and TRBJ1-2 gives the whole variable domain DAGVTQSPTHLIKTRGQQVTLRCSPKSGHDTVSWYQQALGQGPQFIFQYYEEEERQRGNFPDRFSGHQFPNYSSELNVNALLLGDSALYLCASSLGTGGFIYGYTFGSGTRLTVV.

This chain uses TRBV5-1 with TRBJ2-1; 7 positions agree with TRBD2. CDR3 length equals 16 residues. Germline V gives CDR1 SGHRS, CDR2 YFSETQ. The junction had 18 bases not matched to a gene; V was cut back by 7 bases and J by 8 bases. The DNA of the CDR3 is TGCGCCAGCGCGCCTAGCGGTCCTCAAAATGGCGATGAGCAGTTCTTC. As protein: CASAPSGPQNGDEQFF.